The rows below give T cell receptor beta chains drawn from one sample of a study of beta chain features in type 1 diabetes. The protocol was immunoSEQ multiplex PCR, while the TCRdb copy is restricted to in-frame clones and leaves out a portion. The table has nearly 350,000 clones, less than 9.5% seen once. The specimen sequenced was central memory CD4+ T cells from blood. These receptors were obtained from a woman aged 18 to 35 in good health. The CDR3 runs from the conserved cysteine through the conserved F or W. A D gene is named only where the DNA matches it firmly. Only some rows state a clone size, as once, few, many or a class for expanded clones.

size | length | D | J | V | CDR3 | DNA
. | 15 | TRBD1 | TRBJ2-4 | TRBV19 | CASSIEYHRGSIQYF | TGTGCCAGTAGTATCGAATACCACAGGGGGTCCATTCAGTACTTC
. | 13 | . | TRBJ2-5 | TRBV7-7 | CASSRQGSETQYF | TGTGCTAGCAGCCGCCAGGGGTCGGAGACCCAGTACTTC
few | 15 | TRBD2 | TRBJ2-4 | TRBV4-3 | CASSQEPGRVNIQYF | TGCGCCAGCAGCCAAGAACCAGGGAGGGTCAACATTCAGTACTTC
. | 15 | TRBD1 | TRBJ2-2 | TRBV7-9 | CASSLGQGDTGELFF | TGTGCCAGCAGCTTGGGGCAGGGGGATACCGGGGAGCTGTTTTTT
few | 13 | . | TRBJ2-1 | TRBV6-5 | CASVANTYNEQFF | TGTGCCAGCGTAGCGAACACCTACAATGAGCAGTTCTTC
few | 15 | . | TRBJ2-2 | TRBV10-3 | CAISQTGSDTGELFF | TGTGCCATCAGCCAAACAGGGTCGGACACCGGGGAGCTGTTTTTT
few | 17 | . | TRBJ2-2 | TRBV5-1 | CASSLVTGTSSTGELFF | TGCGCCAGCAGCTTGGTGACAGGTACCTCAAGCACCGGGGAGCTGTTTTTT
. | 14 | TRBD1 | TRBJ1-1 | TRBV6-1 | CASQRGPGSTEAFF | TGTGCCAGTCAAAGGGGGCCGGGGAGCACTGAAGCTTTCTTT
. | 13 | . | TRBJ2-7 | TRBV4-2 | CASSQDGSYEQYF | TGTGCCAGCAGCCAAGACGGGTCCTACGAGCAGTACTTC
many | 14 | TRBD1 | TRBJ2-5 | TRBV5-1 | CASSTGTALETQYF | TGCGCCAGCAGTACCGGGACAGCCCTGGAGACCCAGTACTTC
many | 16 | . | TRBJ2-6 | TRBV5-5 | CASSFFSVSGANVLTF | TGTGCCAGCAGCTTTTTCAGCGTCTCTGGGGCCAACGTCCTGACTTTC
many | 13 | . | TRBJ2-1 | TRBV27 | CASSFQIRDEQFF | TGTGCCAGCAGTTTCCAGATCCGGGATGAGCAGTTCTTC
few | 15 | TRBD2 | TRBJ2-5 | TRBV7-2 | CASSLALGLGETQYF | TGTGCCAGCAGCTTAGCTCTGGGACTAGGAGAGACCCAGTACTTC
. | 20 | . | TRBJ2-3 | TRBV2 | CASRGQRGQRAVLRPDTQYF | TGTGCCAGCAGGGGCCAACGGGGGCAAAGGGCAGTCCTCAGACCAGATACGCAGTATTTT
. | 12 | . | TRBJ1-2 | TRBV28 | CASSKTGYGYTF | TGTGCCAGCAGTAAAACAGGGTACGGCTACACCTTC
. | 15 | . | TRBJ2-3 | TRBV7-2 | CASSLLLRNTDTQYF | TGTGCCAGCAGCTTACTTCTCAGGAACACAGATACGCAGTATTTT
few | 14 | . | TRBJ1-5 | TRBV10-2 | CASRGVYSNQPQHF | TGCGCCAGCAGGGGGGTTTATAGCAATCAGCCCCAGCATTTT
. | 14 | . | TRBJ2-1 | TRBV5-6 | CASSAYLTPNEQFF | TGTGCCAGCAGTGCCTACCTGACCCCCAATGAGCAGTTCTTC
many | 13 | TRBD1 | TRBJ2-1 | TRBV19 | CASTPGGYNEQFF | TGTGCCAGTACACCAGGGGGCTACAATGAGCAGTTCTTC
many | 12 | . | TRBJ2-7 | TRBV28 | CASKAVSYEQYF | TGTGCCAGCAAGGCGGTCTCCTACGAGCAGTACTTC
. | 13 | TRBD1 | TRBJ2-7 | TRBV29-1 | CSVTRTGPYEQYF | TGCAGCGTCACCCGGACAGGGCCCTACGAGCAGTACTTC
few | 11 | . | TRBJ2-5 | TRBV18 | CASSSQETQYF | TGTGCCAGCTCATCCCAAGAGACCCAGTACTTC
. | 15 | . | TRBJ1-2 | TRBV7-2 | CASSLATSLNYGYTF | TGTGCCAGCAGCTTAGCGACCTCGCTTAACTATGGCTACACCTTC
. | 15 | TRBD1 | TRBJ2-1 | TRBV9 | CASSAWGQKGDEQFF | TGTGCCAGCAGCGCGTGGGGACAGAAGGGCGATGAGCAGTTCTTC
. | 11 | . | TRBJ2-5 | TRBV5-6 | CASSLSRAQYF | TGTGCCAGCAGCTTGTCCCGGGCCCAGTACTTC
. | 15 | . | TRBJ2-7 | TRBV4-3 | CASSQAGAGVSEQYF | TGCGCCAGCAGCCAAGCAGGGGCTGGGGTTAGCGAGCAGTACTTC
many | 14 | TRBD2 | TRBJ2-1 | TRBV18 | CASSPASGSNEQFF | TGTGCCAGCTCACCCGCTAGCGGGAGTAATGAGCAGTTCTTC
. | 13 | . | TRBJ1-3 | TRBV4-3 | CASSQEQGNTIYF | TGCGCCAGCAGCCAAGAGCAAGGCAACACCATATATTTT
. | 14 | TRBD1 | TRBJ1-3 | TRBV5-1 | CASSLTGDKNTIYF | TGCGCCAGCAGCTTAACAGGGGATAAGAACACCATATATTTT
once | 13 | . | TRBJ2-7 | TRBV18 | CASSLHRVYEQYF | TGTGCCAGCTCTCTACACAGGGTCTACGAGCAGTACTTC
many | 14 | . | TRBJ2-4 | TRBV5-6 | CASSTGGVQNIQYF | TGTGCCAGCAGCACCGGCGGGGTCCAAAACATTCAGTACTTC
few | 17 | . | TRBJ1-4 | TRBV4-1 | CASSLAWEAATNEKLFF | TGCGCCAGCAGCCTAGCGTGGGAGGCGGCTACTAATGAAAAACTGTTTTTT
. | 12 | . | TRBJ2-7 | TRBV27 | CASRGPSHEQYF | TGTGCCAGCAGAGGACCTTCTCACGAGCAGTACTTC
few | 13 | . | TRBJ2-5 | TRBV15 | CATSRDLSETQYF | TGTGCCACCAGCAGAGACCTGTCGGAGACCCAGTACTTC
. | 14 | TRBD1 | TRBJ2-2 | TRBV10-2 | CASSDQTGAGELFF | TGCGCCAGCAGTGATCAAACAGGGGCCGGGGAGCTGTTTTTT
. | 12 | . | TRBJ2-1 | TRBV4-2 | CASSPGDNEQFF | TGTGCCAGCAGCCCCGGGGACAATGAGCAGTTCTTC
. | 15 | . | TRBJ2-2 | TRBV5-1 | CASSLVTENTGELFF | TGCGCCAGCAGCTTGGTCACAGAGAACACCGGGGAGCTGTTTTTT
many | 12 | . | TRBJ2-7 | TRBV18 | CASSPDSYEQYF | TGTGCCAGCTCACCCGACAGCTACGAGCAGTACTTC
. | 13 | . | TRBJ1-3 | TRBV7-2 | CASSLDRGNTIYF | TGTGCCAGCAGCTTAGACCGCGGAAACACCATATATTTT
many | 11 | . | TRBJ1-2 | TRBV2 | CASSPNYGYTF | TGTGCCAGCAGTCCTAACTATGGCTACACCTTC
few | 17 | TRBD2 | TRBJ2-1 | TRBV6-1 | CASSAQPKTSGYNEQFF | TGTGCCAGCAGTGCCCAGCCAAAGACTAGCGGTTACAATGAGCAGTTCTTC
. | 15 | TRBD1 | TRBJ1-4 | TRBV7-2 | CASSSTQGRTEKLFF | TGTGCCAGCAGCTCCACACAGGGGCGGACTGAAAAACTGTTTTTT
. | 15 | . | TRBJ2-3 | TRBV18 | CASSPPGTLADTQYF | TGTGCCAGCTCACCACCAGGGACGTTAGCAGATACGCAGTATTTT